The source of this T cell receptor beta chain is a study of early T cells in non-severe SARS-CoV-2 infection. The overall study: Unsorted whole-blood RNA was sequenced in bulk, leaving chains unpaired. Findings and caveats of the study: Matching against VDJdb likely underestimated virus-specific expansions, favoring anti-spike CD8.

V lost 4 bases to trimming and J lost 6 bases; unmatched junction nucleotides: 7. CDR1 SGHAT and CDR2 FQNNGV come from the germline V gene. The CDR3 loop spans 14 amino acids. Individual cDNA molecules each received unique molecular identifiers attached to them. Each CDR3 protein gets one entry after TCRdb re-called the 5' RACE reads with MiXCR. The sample lists around 46,000 distinct CDR3 sequences; about 5.3% were seen once. This clonotype was counted many times. Its target is unknown. The sequence derives from an adult who was a healthcare worker with PCR-confirmed SARS-CoV-2 infection or an uninfected control (not recorded which). This material consisted of whole blood, taken at baseline. This chain links TRBV11-2 with TRBJ2-5, with 8 bases matching TRBD2. CDR3 sequence (DNA): TGTGCCAGCAGCTACCAAGCGGGAGCACAGACCCAGTACTTC. Translated: CASSYQAGAQTQYF.